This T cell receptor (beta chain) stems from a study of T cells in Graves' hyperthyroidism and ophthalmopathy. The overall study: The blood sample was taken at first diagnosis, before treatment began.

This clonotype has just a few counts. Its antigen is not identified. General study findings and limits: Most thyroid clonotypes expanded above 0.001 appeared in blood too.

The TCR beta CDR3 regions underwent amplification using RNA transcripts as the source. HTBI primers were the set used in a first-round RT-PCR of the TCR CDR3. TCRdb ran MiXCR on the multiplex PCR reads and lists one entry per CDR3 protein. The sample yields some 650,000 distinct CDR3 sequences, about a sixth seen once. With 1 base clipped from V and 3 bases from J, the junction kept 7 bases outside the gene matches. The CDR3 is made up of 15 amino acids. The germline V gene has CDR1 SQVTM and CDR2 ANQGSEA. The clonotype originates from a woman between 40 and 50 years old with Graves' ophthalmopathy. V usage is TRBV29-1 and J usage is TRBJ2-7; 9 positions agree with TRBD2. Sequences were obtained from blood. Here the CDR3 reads CSVEVMTSGYYEQYF. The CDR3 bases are TGCAGCGTTGAAGTTATGACTAGCGGATACTACGAGCAGTACTTC.